A selection of T cell receptor beta chains follows, all from one sample in a study of T cell responses to AZD1222 COVID-19 vaccine. TCRdb's copy holds only in-frame clones and misses some; the assay was immunoSEQ multiplex PCR. This table has 200,000 or so clones, 70% to 90% appearing once. Here the sequenced sample was peripheral blood, taken on day 0 of AZD1222 vaccination. These receptors all stem from an adult in good health. Both conserved end residues are part of each CDR3. The D gene is left open where the match is weak.

TRBV7-9	TRBJ1-1	NA	CAPALGVTEAFF	TGTGCCCCCGCACTGGGGGTGACTGAAGCTTTCTTT
TRBV20-1	TRBJ2-7	TRBD2	CSASTVAGLAVEQYF	TGCAGTGCTAGTACGGTCGCCGGACTAGCGGTCGAGCAGTACTTC
TRBV9	TRBJ1-1	NA	CASSVEMDTEAFF	TGTGCCAGCAGCGTAGAAATGGACACTGAAGCTTTCTTT
TRBV28	TRBJ2-4	TRBD2	CASSSPGGTNIQYF	TGTGCCAGCAGTTCCCCGGGAGGGACGAACATTCAGTACTTC
TRBV6-2/TRBV6-3	TRBJ2-1	TRBD1	CASSAPRTGGGNEQFF	TGTGCCAGCAGTGCTCCCAGGACAGGGGGAGGCAATGAGCAGTTCTTC
TRBV28	TRBJ1-5	NA	CASSLIGEQPQHF	TGTGCCAGCAGTTTAATTGGGGAACAGCCCCAGCATTTT
TRBV6-5	TRBJ2-7	NA	CASSSPLLYEQYF	TGTGCCAGCAGTTCCCCCCTCCTTTACGAGCAGTACTTC
TRBV30	TRBJ2-7	TRBD1	CAWSVDRGTYEQYF	TGTGCCTGGAGTGTTGACAGGGGGACCTACGAGCAGTACTTC
TRBV10-3	TRBJ1-6	NA	CAISEPGEVNTPLHF	TGTGCCATCAGTGAACCAGGGGAGGTCAATACACCCCTCCACTTT
TRBV20-1	TRBJ1-2	NA	CSASRGAGYGYTF	TGCAGTGCTAGTCGGGGAGCTGGGTATGGCTACACCTTC
TRBV6-5	TRBJ2-3	NA	CASRPQAGYSDTQYF	TGTGCCAGCCGTCCCCAAGCGGGTTACTCAGATACGCAGTATTTT
TRBV18	TRBJ2-7	TRBD2	CASSPQRTGLAGGHYEQYF	TGTGCCAGCTCACCACAACGAACGGGACTAGCGGGAGGGCACTACGAGCAGTACTTC
TRBV4-1	TRBJ2-7	TRBD1	CASSQEVNTGQANSYEQYF	TGCGCCAGCAGCCAAGAGGTCAATACCGGACAGGCCAACTCCTACGAGCAGTACTTC
TRBV6-1	TRBJ2-2	TRBD2	CASSDGTSGSVTGELFF	TGTGCCAGCAGTGACGGGACTAGCGGGTCGGTCACCGGGGAGCTGTTTTTT
TRBV4-1	TRBJ1-1	NA	CASSQEMDTEAFF	TGCGCCAGCAGCCAAGAAATGGACACTGAAGCTTTCTTT
TRBV6-5	TRBJ1-1	TRBD1	CASTTGQGLRTEAFF	TGTGCCAGCACAACGGGACAGGGGTTGAGAACTGAAGCTTTCTTT
TRBV6-6	TRBJ1-5	NA	CASSLTGYSNQPQHF	TGTGCCAGCAGTTTGACAGGCTATAGCAATCAGCCCCAGCATTTT